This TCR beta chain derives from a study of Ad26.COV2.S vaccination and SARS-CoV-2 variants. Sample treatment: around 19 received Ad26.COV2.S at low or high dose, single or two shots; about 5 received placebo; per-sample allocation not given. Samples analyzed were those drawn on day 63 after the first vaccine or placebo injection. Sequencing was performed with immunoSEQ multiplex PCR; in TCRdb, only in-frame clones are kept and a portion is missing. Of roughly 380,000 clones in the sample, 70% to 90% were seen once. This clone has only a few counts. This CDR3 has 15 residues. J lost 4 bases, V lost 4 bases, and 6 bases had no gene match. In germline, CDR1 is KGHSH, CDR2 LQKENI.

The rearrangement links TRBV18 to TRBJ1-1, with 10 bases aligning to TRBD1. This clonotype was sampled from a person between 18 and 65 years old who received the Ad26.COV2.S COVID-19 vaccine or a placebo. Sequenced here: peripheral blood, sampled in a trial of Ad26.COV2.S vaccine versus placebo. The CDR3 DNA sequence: TGTGCCAGCTCACGACCGGGACAGGGGTTCACTGAAGCTTTCTTT. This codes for CASSRPGQGFTEAFF. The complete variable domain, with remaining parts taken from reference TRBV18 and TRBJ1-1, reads NAGVMQNPRHLVRRRGQEARLRCSPMKGHSHVYWYRQLPEEGLKFMVYLQKENIIDESGMPKERFSAEFPKEGPSILRIQQVVRGDSAAYFCASSRPGQGFTEAFFGQGTRLTVV.